The clone carrying this TCR beta chain was counted a single time. Its antigen remains unidentified. The data were taken from a study of cytotoxic CD8 clonotypes in ibrutinib-treated CLL. With 3 bases removed from V and 9 bases from J, the gap between germline ends came to 14 bases. The CDR3 is 13 residues long. In germline, CDR1 is MNHEY, CDR2 SMNVEV (reference sequence). Overall study results and limits: Baseline levels of clonality went above those of age-matched healthy donors and moved with circulating CD8+ T-cell counts. Sampling times, which were not matched between the groups, differed between sustained-remission patients and progressing patients. The study found clonality rose at ibrutinib response, then fell toward baseline at progression.

The method was immunoSEQ multiplex PCR; TCRdb's version includes in-frame clones alone and lacks a portion of them. The table lists some 310,000 clones, roughly 80% of them singletons, with over 5% in the top ten. V usage is TRBV27 and J usage is TRBJ1-2, with D unresolved. This TCR was recovered from a human donor with chronic lymphocytic leukemia. The input for sequencing was PBMCs, taken before ibrutinib treatment. The CDR3 spells CASSFRSSRSYTF. In DNA form, the CDR3 reads TGTGCCAGCAGTTTCCGCTCGAGCAGGAGCTACACCTTC.